Below, 15 T cell receptor beta chains from the same sample are listed, as sequenced in a study of identical twins (dated by TCRdb to about 2016). Preparation of the library involved 5' RACE. TCRdb shows the sequencer as Illumina HiSeq 2000. The public reads were reanalyzed by TCRdb: fastp trimming at Q25, MiXCR alignment, in-frame beta chains only. CDR3 protein duplicates are merged, each entry listing the most common genes and DNA. The sample table contains hundreds of thousands of distinct CDR3 sequences; only one count was recorded for 15% to 20% of them. The top ten hold less than 15% of the sample. These data were also reused for a study on T cells expressing NK-cell markers.

The specimen was PBMCs. These receptor sequences come from a woman between 18 and 30 years old in good health.

This clonotype was seen a few times. The chain is built from TRBV5-1 and TRBJ2-2; D is ambiguous. The germline V gene has CDR1 SGHRS and CDR2 YFSETQ. The CDR3 has 15 residues. V lost 5 bases and J lost 1, with 12 bases in between. The CDR3 nucleotides are TGCGCCAGCAGGAGGCCTTACAGGAACACCGGGGAGCTGTTTTTT. This sequence encodes CASRRPYRNTGELFF.

The V gene is TRBV20-1, the J gene TRBJ2-1, with 11 bases matching TRBD2. The germline gives CDR1 DFQATT, CDR2 SNEGSKA (reference sequence). CDR3 length equals 17 residues. Germline trimming cut 1 base from V and 0 bases from J; bases unmatched to any gene: 5. Written as DNA, the CDR3 is TGCAGTGCTAGAGGGACTAGCGGGCGGAGCTCCTACAATGAGCAGTTCTTC. Translating gives CSARGTSGRSSYNEQFF.

This clonotype has a handful of counts. The chain recombines TRBV6-9 with TRBJ2-3, with 7 bases lining up with TRBD2. This CDR3 region has 15 residues. In germline, CDR1 is MNHGY, CDR2 SVAAGI. V lost 4 bases and J lost 3; bases outside the gene matches: 7. The CDR3 DNA reads as TGTGCCAGCAGTTTTTCGAGACTAGCAACAGATACGCAGTATTTT. It specifies CASSFSRLATDTQYF.

The chain has TRBV7-2 and TRBJ1-4, with D possibly TRBD1 on 5 matching bases. Germline-derived CDR1 and CDR2 are SGHTA and FQGNSA. CDR3 length: 14 residues. Trimming cost V 0 bases and J 8 bases, with 10 bases left between them. The CDR3 loop is CASSLARAEEKLFF. Here the CDR3 DNA reads TGTGCCAGCAGCTTAGCCAGGGCCGAGGAAAAACTGTTTTTT. Filled out from reference TRBV7-2 and TRBJ1-4, the complete variable domain reads GAGVSQSPSNKVTEKGKDVELRCDPISGHTALYWYRQSLGQGLEFLIYFQGNSAPDKSGLPSDRFSAERTGGSVSTLTIQRTQQEDSAVYLCASSLARAEEKLFFGSGTQLSVL.

This chain uses TRBV5-1 with TRBJ2-6; D is perhaps TRBD1 (5 bases). The V end lost 2 bases, the J end lost 4 bases, and 13 bases lay between the germline ends. There are 16 residues in the CDR3. Germline CDR1 SGHRS, CDR2 YFSETQ. CDR3 sequence reads: CASSLWAGPGANVLTF. In nucleotides, the CDR3 is TGCGCCAGCAGCTTATGGGCAGGGCCCGGGGCCAACGTCCTGACTTTC.

J is TRBJ1-5 and V is TRBV2, with a tentative D call TRBD1 (6 bases). Germline assignment: CDR1 SNHLY and CDR2 FYNNEI. CDR3 length: 13 amino acids. Trimming left V 7 bases short and J 4 bases short, with 11 bases between. Here the CDR3 reads CASKDRTNQPQHF. The CDR3 DNA follows: TGTGCCAGCAAGGACAGAACGAATCAGCCCCAGCATTTT.

This chain links TRBV20-1 with TRBJ2-2; D is possibly TRBD2 (5 bases). The CDR3 totals 13 residues. The V gene's germline CDR1 is DFQATT and CDR2 SNEGSKA (reference sequence). Trimming stripped 0 bases from V and 5 bases from J, with 7 bases between. CDR3 sequence reads: CSARDRGTGELFF. The CDR3 DNA reads as TGCAGTGCTAGAGATCGGGGAACCGGGGAGCTGTTTTTT.

This clonotype was found a few times. The chain joins TRBV7-2 to TRBJ2-5; D unclear. V lost 4 bases, J lost 1 base, and 4 bases lay in between. The germline CDR1 and CDR2 sequences are SGHTA and FQGNSA. The CDR3 has 12 residues. The CDR3 sequence is CASSSIQETQYF. DNA for the CDR3: TGTGCCAGCAGCTCCATCCAAGAGACCCAGTACTTC.

This clonotype was recorded many times. At one end the junction does not follow the germline gene, possibly because of a read error. This sequence joins TRBV5-1 and TRBJ2-1, with TRBD2 matching over 14 bases. CDR1 and CDR2 (germline): SGHRS, YFSETQ. The CDR3 runs 15 residues. CDR3 DNA sequence: TGTGCCAGTAGTCCGGGACTAGCGGGAGTCAATGAGCAGTTCTTC. Encoded protein: CASSPGLAGVNEQFF.

This clonotype has just a few counts. CDR3 sequence: CASSPRVGGTSYNEQFF. CDR3 sequence (DNA): TGTGCCAGCAGCCCCAGGGTGGGGGGGACCTCCTACAATGAGCAGTTCTTC. V and J are TRBV7-2 and TRBJ2-1; 7 bases fit TRBD2. The CDR3 extends over 17 amino acids. Germline CDR1 and CDR2: SGHTA and FQGNSA. Trimming removed 5 bases from V and 0 bases from J; junction bases left unmatched: 10.

This chain connects TRBV7-2 to TRBJ2-5; D is perhaps TRBD1 (5 bases). V lost 6 bases and J lost 5, with 16 bases in between. CDR3 length: 14 residues. CDR1 is SGHTA and CDR2 is FQGNSA in the germline V gene. The CDR3 nucleotides read TGTGCCAGCAGTTCCGGCTTAGGGGCGGAGACCCAGTACTTC. It is translated as CASSSGLGAETQYF.

This sequence joins TRBV7-9 and TRBJ2-1; the D gene is possibly TRBD1 (5 bases). Per germline, CDR1 SEHNR and CDR2 FQNEAQ (reference sequence). The CDR3 has 16 residues. V lost 5 bases and J lost 6, with 20 bases in between. CDR3 amino acids: CASSQQVIRSSNEQFF. CDR3 bases: TGTGCCAGCAGCCAACAGGTCATTAGGTCATCCAATGAGCAGTTCTTC.

This clonotype was seen only once. The rearrangement joins TRBV6-2 or TRBV6-3 to TRBJ1-5; D may be TRBD1 (5 bases). The CDR3 covers 14 residues. Trimming left V 3 bases short and J 9 bases short, with 15 bases between. CDR1 is MNHEY and CDR2 is SVGEGT in the germline V gene. In nucleotides, the CDR3 is TGTGCCAGCAGTTATAGGCAGGCCGGGGGGCCCCAGCATTTT. Protein: CASSYRQAGGPQHF.

This clonotype was seen more than once but under ten times. The J gene is TRBJ1-2, the V gene TRBV4-1; no reliable D call. V was pared by 0 bases and J by 4 bases, with 21 bases between. Per the germline V gene, CDR1 is MGHRA and CDR2 is YSYEKL. The CDR3 is 18 amino acids. For the CDR3, the DNA is TGCGCCAGCAGCCAAGATATCGGTCGTGGCAGAACGATCTATGGCTACACCTTC. Translation gives CASSQDIGRGRTIYGYTF.

The chain carries TRBV12-3 or TRBV12-4 and TRBJ1-6; 8 bases map to TRBD1. J gave up 7 bases and V 4 bases, and 3 bases lay outside the gene matches. The CDR3 contains 14 residues. CDR3 protein: CASSSGGRNSPLHF. The DNA of the CDR3 is TGTGCCAGCAGTTCAGGGGGCCGAAATTCACCCCTCCACTTT.